Following are 6 T cell receptor beta chains from one sample sequenced in a study of neurological immune-mediated disorders. MiXCR, applied by TCRdb to the 5' RACE reads, yields one record per CDR3 protein. The data hold over 15,000 distinct CDR3 sequences, with approximately 12% observed a single time. The sequencing sample was made of CD8+ T cells from blood. These receptors originate from a woman aged 45-60 years in good health.

At least ten counts were recorded for this clonotype. The V gene is TRBV5-6, the J gene TRBJ2-2; D is unresolved. The CDR3 sequence is 12 residues long. The V gene's germline CDR1 is SGHDT and CDR2 YYEEEE. Trimming stripped 3 bases from V and 6 bases from J, with 6 bases between. CDR3 sequence reads: CASSYDAGELFF. The CDR3 nucleotides read TGTGCCAGCAGCTATGACGCCGGGGAGCTGTTTTTT.

This clonotype was picked up many times. The gene calls are TRBV29-1 and TRBJ2-7; 7 bases agree with TRBD1. After removal of 3 bases from V and 1 base from J, the junction contained 9 bases not matched to a gene. This CDR3 region has 15 residues. Germline V gene data show CDR1 as SQVTM and CDR2 as ANQGSEA. CDR3 sequence (DNA): TGCAGCGTTGACTTTCGGGCAGGGGGTTCCTACGAGCAGTACTTC. Translation gives CSVDFRAGGSYEQYF.

This clonotype was recorded at least ten times. The chain recombines TRBV27 with TRBJ1-4; D remains ambiguous. This CDR3 has 15 amino acids. With 7 bases removed from V and 3 bases from J, the gap between germline ends came to 15 bases. CDR1 is MNHEY and CDR2 is SMNVEV in the germline V gene (reference sequence). CDR3 in DNA: TGTGCCAGCAAGTCCCTTCGGGCCTCTAATGAAAAACTGTTTTTT. Its translation is CASKSLRASNEKLFF. The full variable domain, completed using reference TRBV27 and TRBJ1-4, is EAQVTQNPRYLITVTGKKLTVTCSQNMNHEYMSWYRQDPGLGLRQIYYSMNVEVTDKGDVPEGYKVSRKEKRNFPLILESPSPNQTSLYFCASKSLRASNEKLFFGSGTQLSVL.

This CDR3 reads CASSTGQQETQYF. The CDR3 bases are TGTGCCAGCAGTACGGGACAGCAAGAGACCCAGTACTTC. The chain has TRBV28 and TRBJ2-5, with TRBD1 matching over 7 bases. The germline gives CDR1 MDHEN, CDR2 SYDVKM. The CDR3 has 13 amino acids. V dropped 5 bases and J dropped 2; count of bases not matched to a gene: 2.

The sample holds many counts of this clonotype. The chain recombines TRBV7-9 with TRBJ1-5, with a weak D call TRBD1 (6 bases). V was trimmed by 5 bases and J by 5 bases, leaving 19 bases between them. The germline V gene encodes CDR1 SEHNR and CDR2 FQNEAQ (reference sequence). This CDR3 has 16 amino acids. CDR3 DNA sequence: TGTGCCAGCAGCCCCCCGGGGGCGGGGGAGGATCAGCCCCAGCATTTT. Amino acids: CASSPPGAGEDQPQHF.

Ten or more counts support this clonotype. CDR3 DNA sequence: TGTGCCAGCAGAAACTCGGGACTGAGCGAGCAGTACTTC. Amino acids: CASRNSGLSEQYF. The rearrangement joins TRBV7-8 to TRBJ2-7; tentative D call: TRBD2 (6 bases). The germline V and J ends were trimmed by 6 bases and 6 bases, with 15 bases remaining between them. CDR1 and CDR2 (germline): SGHVS, FQNEAQ. The CDR3 runs 13 residues.